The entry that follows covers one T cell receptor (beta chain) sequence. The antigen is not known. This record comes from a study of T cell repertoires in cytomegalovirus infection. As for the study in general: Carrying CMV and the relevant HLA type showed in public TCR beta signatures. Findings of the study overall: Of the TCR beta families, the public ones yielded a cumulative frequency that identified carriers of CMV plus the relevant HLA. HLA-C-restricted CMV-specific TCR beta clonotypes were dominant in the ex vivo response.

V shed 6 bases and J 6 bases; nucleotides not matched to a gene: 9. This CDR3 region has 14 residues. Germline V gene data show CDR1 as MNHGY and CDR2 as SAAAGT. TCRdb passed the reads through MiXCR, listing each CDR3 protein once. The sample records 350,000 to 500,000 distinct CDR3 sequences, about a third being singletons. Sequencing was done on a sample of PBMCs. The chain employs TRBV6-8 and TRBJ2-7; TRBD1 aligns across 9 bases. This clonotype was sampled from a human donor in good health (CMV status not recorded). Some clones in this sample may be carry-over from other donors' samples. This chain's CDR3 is CASRRGQGVPEQYF. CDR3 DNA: TGTGCCAGCAGACGGGGACAGGGTGTACCCGAGCAGTACTTC.